This TCR delta chain was captured by sequencing in a study of Vδ1+ human thymocytes. Sequences come from RNA converted to cDNA by reverse transcription. Multiplex PCR used pooled V-gene forward primers and a constant-region reverse primer to amplify CDR3s. TCRdb re-processed the multiplex PCR reads via CATT. The table has fewer than 90,000 delta-chain clones, 30% to 40% seen once; the top ten hold 0.2% to 0.3%. After alphabeta T cell depletion, CD3+ Vdelta1+ Vdelta2- thymocytes were sorted. Study-level results: Highly polyclonal TRG and TRD repertoires with Gaussian CDR3 length distributions appeared in thymus. Unlike peripheral blood Vdelta1+ controls, thymic delta-chain sequences included around 18% Vdelta2 and few Vdelta3.

The CDR3 has 18 residues. From germline, CDR1 is TSWWSYY and CDR2 QGS. V gave up 4 bases and J gave up 0 bases; unmatched junction bases: 14. For this clone: What it binds is unknown.

The chain couples TRDV1 to TRDJ1; 7 positions agree with TRDD3. The sequenced material came from Vdelta1+ gamma-delta thymocytes from the thymus. Subset here: FACS-sorted CD3+ TCRalphabeta- TCRVdelta1+ TCRVdelta2- thymocytes. This TCR derives from a boy in the first two years of life who had congenital heart surgery. CDR3 sequence: CALGATRGIQRYTDKLIF. CDR3 DNA: TGTGCTCTTGGGGCGACGAGGGGGATCCAACGGTACACCGATAAACTCATCTTT.